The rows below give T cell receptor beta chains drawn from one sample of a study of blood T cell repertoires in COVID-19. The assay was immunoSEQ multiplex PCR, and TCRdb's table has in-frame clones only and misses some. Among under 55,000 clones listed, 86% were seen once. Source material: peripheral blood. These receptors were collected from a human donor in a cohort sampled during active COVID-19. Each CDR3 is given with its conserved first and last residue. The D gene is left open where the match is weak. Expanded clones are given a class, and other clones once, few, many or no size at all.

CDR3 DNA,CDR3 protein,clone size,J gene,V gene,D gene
TGTGCCAGCGGGCGGGGGGGGCCGGATACGCAGTATTTT,CASGRGGPDTQYF,NA,TRBJ2-3,TRBV11-2,TRBD2
TGCGCCAGCAGCTTAAACTTACCGTACAATGAGCAGTTCTTC,CASSLNLPYNEQFF,NA,TRBJ2-1,TRBV5-1,NA
TGTGCCAGCAGCTTGGCCGGACAGATCTATGGCTACACCTTC,CASSLAGQIYGYTF,NA,TRBJ1-2,TRBV5-6,NA
TGTGCCAGCAGCTTGGGGCTAGCGGGAGTCAACGAGCAGTACTTC,CASSLGLAGVNEQYF,NA,TRBJ2-7,TRBV5-4,TRBD2
TGTGCCACCAGCAGGGACAGAATTAGCACAGATACGCAGTATTTT,CATSRDRISTDTQYF,NA,TRBJ2-3,TRBV15,NA
TGTGCCAGTAGTATACTCATGGGACAGGGGGATAGTAACTATGGCTACACCTTC,CASSILMGQGDSNYGYTF,NA,TRBJ1-2,TRBV19,TRBD1
TGTGCCAGCAGTGCAACAGGGAGAGATGGCTACACCTTC,CASSATGRDGYTF,NA,TRBJ1-2,TRBV12-3/TRBV12-4,NA
TGTGCCAGCAGCCAACGGGACAGCTATAATTCACCCCTCCACTTT,CASSQRDSYNSPLHF,once,TRBJ1-6,TRBV3-1/TRBV3-2,TRBD1
TGTGCCAGCAGCCTTAGCAGGGTCCCCTCCTACGAGCAGTACTTC,CASSLSRVPSYEQYF,NA,TRBJ2-7,TRBV11-2,NA
TGTGCCAGCAGTTCTCCACAGGAGATGGAATCACCCCTCCACTTT,CASSSPQEMESPLHF,few,TRBJ1-6,TRBV28,NA
TGCGCCAGCAGCTTGGCCGGGTCAGGGGGCGAAAAACTGTTTTTT,CASSLAGSGGEKLFF,NA,TRBJ1-4,TRBV5-1,TRBD1
TGTGCCAGCCCCGTACAGGGTAACTATGGCTACACCTTC,CASPVQGNYGYTF,NA,TRBJ1-2,TRBV2,NA
TGCGCCAGCAGCAAAGGACAGGGGTACGGCACAGATACGCAGTATTTT,CASSKGQGYGTDTQYF,NA,TRBJ2-3,TRBV5-1,TRBD1
TGTGCCAGCAGCCACCGGGACAGGGTACCTACTAACTATGGCTACACCTTC,CASSHRDRVPTNYGYTF,NA,TRBJ1-2,TRBV5-4,TRBD1
TGTGCCAGCAGCCAAGTGCAGGGAGGAAACACCATATATTTT,CASSQVQGGNTIYF,NA,TRBJ1-3,TRBV3-1/TRBV3-2,NA
TGTGCCAGCTCACGCCCCGCGCAACAGGGGGAGAACACTGAAGCTTTCTTT,CASSRPAQQGENTEAFF,NA,TRBJ1-1,TRBV18,TRBD1
TGTGCCAGTAGTATTCGGGCGAGCGGGATTGGAGAGACCCAGTACTTC,CASSIRASGIGETQYF,NA,TRBJ2-5,TRBV19,TRBD2
TGTGCCAGCGGGTATAGCGGGACGAACACCGGGGAGCTGTTTTTT,CASGYSGTNTGELFF,NA,TRBJ2-2,TRBV6-5,TRBD2
TGTGCCAGCTCACCCCGACGGGGGGACGGGGAGACCCAGTACTTC,CASSPRRGDGETQYF,NA,TRBJ2-5,TRBV18,TRBD2
TGTGCCAGCAGTTTAGGGGGGAGATTGGTAGACGAGCAGTACTTC,CASSLGGRLVDEQYF,many,TRBJ2-7,TRBV28,NA
TGTGCCAGCAGTGTGGGACAGGGCCGGAATTCACCCCTCCACTTT,CASSVGQGRNSPLHF,NA,TRBJ1-6,TRBV25-1,TRBD1
TGTGCCAGCAGTTACGCGGTAGGTGAGCAGTTCTTC,CASSYAVGEQFF,NA,TRBJ2-1,TRBV6-6,NA
TGTGCCAGCAGCCGGAGCGGGGTGAGCTCCTACGAGCAGTACTTC,CASSRSGVSSYEQYF,NA,TRBJ2-7,TRBV7-9,TRBD2
TGTGCCAGCTCACCACCTGCTACTTACAATGAGCAGTTCTTC,CASSPPATYNEQFF,NA,TRBJ2-1,TRBV18,NA
TGCGCCAGCAGCTTAGCGGGAGCCAACGAGCAGTACTTC,CASSLAGANEQYF,NA,TRBJ2-7,TRBV5-1,TRBD2
TGTGCCAGCACTGGGACTAGCGGGGGGGGGTCGGAGACCCAGTACTTC,CASTGTSGGGSETQYF,once,TRBJ2-5,TRBV6-6,TRBD2
TGTGCCAGCAGTATGCTAGCGGGAGGCTACAATGAGCAGTTCTTC,CASSMLAGGYNEQFF,NA,TRBJ2-1,TRBV28,TRBD2
TGTGCCAGCAGCCCCCAGGGGGGAGGCGATGAAAAACTGTTTTTT,CASSPQGGGDEKLFF,NA,TRBJ1-4,TRBV7-9,TRBD1
TGTGCCAGCACCAAATACCAGGGGGCTGGAGAGACCCAGTACTTC,CASTKYQGAGETQYF,NA,TRBJ2-5,TRBV5-6,TRBD1
TGTGCCAGCAGCCCAGGACTAGATGAGCAGTTCTTC,CASSPGLDEQFF,NA,TRBJ2-1,TRBV7-3,TRBD2
TGTGCCAGCAGTTTGGGCTTATCGGCCGAGCAGTACTTC,CASSLGLSAEQYF,NA,TRBJ2-7,TRBV12-3/TRBV12-4,NA
TGTGCCAGCAGCCCAGGGACTAGCGGGGGTACAGATACGCAGTATTTT,CASSPGTSGGTDTQYF,NA,TRBJ2-3,TRBV7-3,TRBD2
TGTGCCAGCAGCCCAAGGTGGACAGATGAAAAACTGTTTTTT,CASSPRWTDEKLFF,once,TRBJ1-4,TRBV7-9,NA
TGTGCCAGCAGCCGGAGCGGGGGGGACAATGAGCAGTTCTTC,CASSRSGGDNEQFF,NA,TRBJ2-1,TRBV3-1/TRBV3-2,TRBD2
TGCAGTGCTAGTGGGACAGGGACCCGGACGGCACCCACAGATACGCAGTATTTT,CSASGTGTRTAPTDTQYF,NA,TRBJ2-3,TRBV20-1,TRBD1
TGTGCCAGCAGCTGGACAGGGGGAGGGAACGAGCAGTACTTC,CASSWTGGGNEQYF,NA,TRBJ2-7,TRBV28,TRBD1
TGTGCCACCAGTGACAGATACGAGCAGTACTTC,CATSDRYEQYF,NA,TRBJ2-7,TRBV24-1,NA
TGTGCCAGCAGCTTAGGTCACAGGGTAATCACAGATACGCAGTATTTT,CASSLGHRVITDTQYF,NA,TRBJ2-3,TRBV7-8,NA
TGTGCCAGCAGTCTGACAGGGGGCGCCCCTGAAAAACTGTTTTTT,CASSLTGGAPEKLFF,NA,TRBJ1-4,TRBV27,TRBD1
TGCGCCAGCAGCCCCGGGACTAGCGGGGGCTCAGATACGCAGTATTTT,CASSPGTSGGSDTQYF,NA,TRBJ2-3,TRBV5-1,TRBD2
TGTGCCAGCACCAACGGACTGGAAGAGACCCAGTACTTC,CASTNGLEETQYF,NA,TRBJ2-5,TRBV2,NA
TGTGCCAGTAGTGAAACAGGGGGCTACACTGAAGCTTTCTTT,CASSETGGYTEAFF,NA,TRBJ1-1,TRBV19,TRBD1
TGTGCCAGCAGCTTGGTAGGGGCACCGGACACTGAAGCTTTCTTT,CASSLVGAPDTEAFF,NA,TRBJ1-1,TRBV5-4,NA
TGTGCCAGCAGTGACCGAAACCCTCGGACAGGTCAAGAGACCCAGTACTTC,CASSDRNPRTGQETQYF,NA,TRBJ2-5,TRBV2,TRBD1
TGCGCCAGCAGCCAATGGTTAGAACAGGTTGTCGGCTACACCTTC,CASSQWLEQVVGYTF,NA,TRBJ1-2,TRBV4-1,NA
TGTGCCAGCAGCCTCCCTAGCGGGAAGGGGTACGAGCAGTACTTC,CASSLPSGKGYEQYF,NA,TRBJ2-7,TRBV7-2,TRBD2
TGTGCCAGCAGGCTACAGGGGCGAAATGAAAAACTGTTTTTT,CASRLQGRNEKLFF,NA,TRBJ1-4,TRBV27,TRBD1
TGTGCCAGCAGCTTAACTCAGGGTGACAATGAGCAGTTCTTC,CASSLTQGDNEQFF,once,TRBJ2-1,TRBV7-9,NA
TGTGCCAGCCGCGGCCGACCTACCGATTTCTTT,CASRGRPTDFF,once,TRBJ1-1,TRBV6-9,NA
TGTGCCAGCAGCTTAGGAGTCTCCTACGAGCAGTACTTC,CASSLGVSYEQYF,NA,TRBJ2-7,TRBV7-8,NA
TGCGCCAGCAGCTTGGAGGGGGCTGCGGGCTACACCTTC,CASSLEGAAGYTF,few,TRBJ1-2,TRBV5-1,TRBD1
TGTGCCAGCAGCGTAGGGGATTACAGGGGGTTGTCTGGGGCCAACGTCCTGACTTTC,CASSVGDYRGLSGANVLTF,NA,TRBJ2-6,TRBV9,TRBD1
TGTGCCACCAGTGAGACTAGCGGAGCGCAAGAGACCCAGTACTTC,CATSETSGAQETQYF,NA,TRBJ2-5,TRBV24-1,TRBD2
TGTGCCAGCAGCCCAGGACTAGCGTCTCTCTACAATGAGCAGTTCTTC,CASSPGLASLYNEQFF,NA,TRBJ2-1,TRBV5-4,TRBD2
TGTGCCAGTAGTATTCGCAGGGTGGATCAGCCCCAGCATTTT,CASSIRRVDQPQHF,few,TRBJ1-5,TRBV19,NA
TGTGCCAGCAGTGAAGTTTATGGAACTAGCGGGAGGTATCTCATTCAGTACTTC,CASSEVYGTSGRYLIQYF,NA,TRBJ2-4,TRBV6-1,TRBD2
TGTGCTAGTGCTCTAGCGGGAGTGGCGGCCTACGAGCAGTACTTC,CASALAGVAAYEQYF,NA,TRBJ2-7,TRBV12-5,TRBD2
TGCGCCAGCAGCTTTCTCGTGGGAGGGCCCTACGAGCAGTACTTC,CASSFLVGGPYEQYF,NA,TRBJ2-7,TRBV5-1,TRBD2
TGCGCCAGCAGCTCGTCCGGGCAGGGGTATAACTATGGCTACACCTTC,CASSSSGQGYNYGYTF,NA,TRBJ1-2,TRBV5-1,NA
TGTGCCAGCAGTGGGTTGGGAAGAGGACAGGGGGCTCGTCAGCCCCAGCATTTT,CASSGLGRGQGARQPQHF,NA,TRBJ1-5,TRBV28,TRBD1